A selection of T cell receptor beta chains follows, all from one sample in a study of T-cell reconstitution after alpha-beta-depleted transplantation in children. TCRdb redid the calling of the PCR reads with MiXCR, one entry per CDR3 protein. The sample has 900,000 or so distinct CDR3 sequences, about 16% seen once; the top ten hold around 4.5%. The sequences come from PBMCs, mostly from graft donor cells, collected 360 days after TCRalphabeta/CD19-depleted stem cell transplant. These receptors all stem from a male patient aged 5 to 17 who had a stem cell transplant for acute lymphoblastic leukemia, so the T cells may come from the graft donor. The CDR3 runs from the conserved cysteine through the conserved F or W. Fields, in order: D gene, clone size, V gene, J gene, CDR3 protein, CDR3 DNA. The D gene is left open where the match is weak. Where a row states a size, it is once, few, many or the class of an expanded clone; other rows omit it.

>TRBD2|many|TRBV6-5|TRBJ2-1
CASRRAGGYNEQFF
TGTGCCAGCAGGAGGGCGGGAGGGTACAATGAGCAGTTCTTC
>TRBD2|.|TRBV7-8|TRBJ2-7
CASSLKRWSGRGNEQYF
TGTGCCAGCAGCTTAAAACGGTGGAGCGGGAGAGGGAACGAGCAGTACTTC
>TRBD2|few|TRBV29-1|TRBJ2-3
CSGRGLAGLTDTQYF
TGCAGCGGGAGGGGACTAGCGGGACTCACAGATACGCAGTATTTT
>.|.|TRBV18|TRBJ1-5
CASSPRWRDQPQHF
TGTGCCAGCTCACCACGTTGGAGGGATCAGCCCCAGCATTTT
>TRBD2|.|TRBV12-3/TRBV12-4|TRBJ2-7
CASGDSSGLYEQYF
TGTGCCAGCGGTGACTCTAGCGGTCTCTACGAGCAGTACTTC
>.|few|TRBV3-1|TRBJ2-7
CASSLRANYEQYF
TGTGCCAGCAGCCTTCGGGCCAACTACGAGCAGTACTTC
>TRBD2|few|TRBV7-8|TRBJ2-1
CASSLVSSGSEQFF
TGTGCCAGCAGCTTAGTGAGTAGCGGGAGTGAGCAGTTCTTC
>TRBD2|.|TRBV10-1|TRBJ2-2
CASRGTSGTGELFF
TGCGCCAGCAGGGGGACTAGCGGGACCGGGGAGCTGTTTTTT
>.|.|TRBV11-2|TRBJ1-1
CASSLQESWTEAFF
TGTGCCAGCAGCTTACAGGAGTCATGGACTGAAGCTTTCTTT
>.|.|TRBV15|TRBJ2-3
CATSRDERRTDTQYF
TGTGCCACCAGCAGAGATGAGCGGCGCACAGATACGCAGTATTTT
>.|.|TRBV4-1|TRBJ1-5
CASSQDGGRTSNQPQHF
TGCGCCAGCAGCCAAGACGGGGGACGGACTAGCAATCAGCCCCAGCATTTT
>.|many|TRBV2|TRBJ2-1
CASSPDRSREQFF
TGTGCCAGCAGCCCTGACCGAAGCAGGGAGCAGTTCTTC
>TRBD2|.|TRBV4-2|TRBJ2-5
CASSQDGAAGGTQYF
TGTGCCAGCAGCCAAGATGGGGCAGCGGGGGGTACCCAGTACTTC
>.|.|TRBV27|TRBJ2-5
CASSLAGYSTRGETQYF
TGTGCCAGCAGTCTCGCCGGGTACTCGACCCGGGGAGAGACCCAGTACTTC
>.|few|TRBV12-3/TRBV12-4|TRBJ2-2
CASSHTSDGELFF
TGTGCCAGCAGTCACACTAGTGACGGGGAGCTGTTTTTT
>.|.|TRBV3-1|TRBJ1-5
CASSPRVFNQPQHF
TGTGCCAGCAGCCCCCGGGTTTTCAATCAGCCCCAGCATTTT
>TRBD2|few|TRBV11-1|TRBJ2-1
CASSLVGAGGPSNEQFF
TGTGCCAGCAGCTTAGTCGGTGCGGGAGGGCCAAGTAATGAGCAGTTCTTC
>.|few|TRBV5-1|TRBJ2-1
CASSLVERPYNEQFF
TGCGCCAGCAGCCTAGTAGAGCGGCCATACAATGAGCAGTTCTTC
>TRBD2|many|TRBV12-3/TRBV12-4|TRBJ2-1
CASSFSGSHNEQFF
TGTGCCAGCAGTTTCAGCGGGAGCCACAATGAGCAGTTCTTC
>.|.|TRBV5-1|TRBJ2-5
CASSRVGDWAETQYF
TGCGCCAGCAGCCGGGTGGGGGATTGGGCTGAGACCCAGTACTTC
>.|few|TRBV12-3/TRBV12-4|TRBJ2-7
CASSAHRSAEQYF
TGTGCCAGCAGTGCCCACAGGTCTGCCGAGCAGTACTTC
>.|many|TRBV24-1|TRBJ2-1
CATSDLLNNEQFF
TGTGCCACCAGTGATTTGCTAAACAATGAGCAGTTCTTC
>TRBD1|few|TRBV7-6|TRBJ2-2
CASSLIPGGTGELFF
TGTGCCAGCAGCTTAATCCCAGGGGGCACCGGGGAGCTGTTTTTT
>TRBD2|.|TRBV7-8|TRBJ2-2
CASRDGRAGTGELFF
TGTGCCAGCAGGGACGGGAGGGCCGGAACCGGGGAGCTGTTTTTT
>.|.|TRBV3-1|TRBJ2-1
CASSQWTYNEQFF
TGTGCCAGCAGCCAATGGACTTACAATGAGCAGTTCTTC
>.|few|TRBV4-2|TRBJ2-1
CASSHPPGADNEQFF
TGTGCCAGCAGCCATCCACCCGGGGCGGACAATGAGCAGTTCTTC
>.|few|TRBV20-1|TRBJ2-2
CSARDGGSGTGELFF
TGCAGTGCTAGAGATGGGGGGTCGGGCACCGGGGAGCTGTTTTTT
>.|many|TRBV27|TRBJ2-3
CASHQRGLPSTDTQYF
TGTGCCAGCCACCAGAGAGGGTTACCTAGCACAGATACGCAGTATTTT
>.|few|TRBV5-1|TRBJ2-5
CASRPPGMALQETQYF
TGCGCCAGCAGACCTCCGGGTATGGCACTCCAAGAGACCCAGTACTTC
>.|.|TRBV6-1|TRBJ1-5
CASSEPGREYSNQPQHF
TGTGCCAGCAGTGAACCTGGTAGGGAGTATAGCAATCAGCCCCAGCATTTT
>TRBD2|many|TRBV27|TRBJ2-7
CASSLRGLAGGEQYF
TGTGCCAGCAGTTTGAGGGGACTAGCGGGAGGCGAGCAGTACTTC
>.|few|TRBV4-2|TRBJ2-6
CASSQGFDRRGGANVLTF
TGTGCCAGCAGCCAAGGGTTCGACAGGAGGGGTGGGGCCAACGTCCTGACTTTC
>.|.|TRBV5-1|TRBJ2-3
CASRRGHTADHTQYF
TGCGCCAGCCGAAGAGGGCATACAGCGGATCATACGCAGTATTTT
>.|.|TRBV18|TRBJ2-3
CASSPPGTASDTQYF
TGTGCCAGCTCACCACCTGGGACGGCCTCAGATACGCAGTATTTT